This T cell receptor (beta chain) was recovered during a study of PD-1 blockade in classical Hodgkin lymphoma. Study-level results: The study reported lower baseline TCR diversity in newly diagnosed patients than in healthy donors. The diversity seen at baseline in complete responders resembled that of newly diagnosed patients.

Each patient's relapse followed autologous stem cell transplantation, and brentuximab vedotin exposure varied. Looked up from germline, CDR1 is SNHLY and CDR2 is FYNNEI. The CDR3 runs 18 residues. V gave up 3 bases and J gave up 5 bases, with 20 bases separating them. As for this clone: Its antigen is unidentified.

Some clones are missing from TCRdb's copy, which holds only in-frame ones; the method was immunoSEQ multiplex PCR. This repertoire shows around 6,000 clones, approximately 80% found once; its top ten account for around 38%. The rearrangement links TRBV2 to TRBJ2-6; no definite D call. This TCR came from a human donor with classical Hodgkin lymphoma. This material consisted of peripheral blood mononuclear cells (PBMCs), taken at baseline. The CDR3 nucleotides are TGTGCCAGCAGTGACAAATATTCGATACAAAGTCGGGCCAACGTCCTGACTTTC. Residues: CASSDKYSIQSRANVLTF.